This entry lists 32 T cell receptor beta chains sequenced from one sample in a study of blood T cell repertoires in COVID-19. The protocol was immunoSEQ multiplex PCR, while the TCRdb copy is restricted to in-frame clones and leaves out a portion. The sample has some 150,000 clones, about 80% seen once. Sequencing was performed on peripheral blood. These TCRs come from an older woman with acute or convalescent COVID-19.

The chain recombines TRBV2 with TRBJ2-2, with unresolved D. Germline CDR1 reads SNHLY; CDR2 reads FYNNEI. Between the trimmed V and J ends, which lost 7 bases and 2 bases, there was a span of 8 bases. This CDR3 region has 13 residues. The DNA for the CDR3 is TGTGCCAGCAACAGAGATAACACCGGGGAGCTGTTTTTT. Its translation is CASNRDNTGELFF.

The chain couples TRBV14 to TRBJ2-7; D is uncertain. The CDR3 is 15 amino acids. V was trimmed by 0 bases and J by 2 bases, leaving 11 bases between them. Germline CDR1 SGHDN, CDR2 FVKESK. For the CDR3, the DNA is TGTGCCAGCAGCCAAGATCTTTGGCCCCCCTACGAGCAGTACTTC. Amino acid sequence: CASSQDLWPPYEQYF. The full variable domain, rest sourced from reference TRBV14 and TRBJ2-7, is EAGVTQFPSHSVIEKGQTVTLRCDPISGHDNLYWYRRVMGKEIKFLLHFVKESKQDESGMPNNRFLAERTGGTYSTLKVQPAELEDSGVYFCASSQDLWPPYEQYFGPGTRLTVT.

The CDR3 DNA follows: TGTGCCAGCAGTGAGGCCCCAGGACAGCAGCCCCAGCATTTT. This codes for CASSEAPGQQPQHF. V is TRBV2 and J is TRBJ1-5, with D maybe TRBD1 (6 bases). Per the germline V gene, CDR1 is SNHLY and CDR2 is FYNNEI. The CDR3 length is 14 residues. Trimming took 3 bases from V and 7 from J, leaving 13 bases between them.

The V gene is TRBV7-9, the J gene TRBJ1-2; D may be TRBD1 (5 bases). Between the trimmed V and J ends, which lost 0 bases and 4 bases, there was a span of 12 bases. This CDR3 region has 15 residues. Looked up from germline, CDR1 is SEHNR and CDR2 is FQNEAQ (reference sequence). The CDR3 loop is CASSLAGGVFYGYTF. DNA for the CDR3: TGTGCCAGCAGCTTAGCTGGGGGGGTTTTCTATGGCTACACCTTC.

V and J are TRBV7-3 and TRBJ1-2, with 9 bases identical to TRBD1. V lost 4 bases and J lost 4; bases outside the gene matches: 7. This CDR3 contains 15 residues. Germline CDR1 and CDR2: SGHTA and FQGTGA. The DNA of the CDR3 is TGTGCCAGCAGCTCAGGCGGGACAGGGAGCTATGGCTACACCTTC. Translated: CASSSGGTGSYGYTF.

This clone was counted between two and nine times. The CDR3 loop reads CASSLEGGTSGFYEQYF. Written as DNA, the CDR3 is TGTGCCAGCAGCCTGGAAGGTGGGACTAGCGGGTTTTACGAGCAGTACTTC. The gene calls are TRBV5-4 and TRBJ2-7, with 12 bases fitting TRBD2. Germline loops: CDR1 SGHNT, CDR2 YYREEE (reference sequence). This CDR3 spans 17 amino acids. Trimming cost V 4 bases and J 4 bases; bases outside gene matches: 12.

The CDR3 DNA is TGCGCCAGCAGTGACAGGGGGACCGGGGAGCTGTTTTTT. Protein product: CASSDRGTGELFF. This chain uses TRBV5-1 with TRBJ2-2, with TRBD1 matching over 9 bases. Germline-derived CDR1 and CDR2 are SGHRS and YFSETQ. V was pared by 5 bases and J by 5 bases, with 1 base of the junction left unmatched. The length of the CDR3 is 13 residues.

This clone has a count of ten or more. The chain joins TRBV14 to TRBJ1-4, with D perhaps TRBD1 (6 bases). Germline V gene lookup returns CDR1 SGHDN and CDR2 FVKESK. This CDR3 spans 14 amino acids. Trimming removed 6 bases at V and 8 bases at J, with 16 bases between. This CDR3 is CASSPRWGGEKLFF. The CDR3 DNA follows: TGTGCCAGCAGTCCCCGGTGGGGGGGCGAAAAACTGTTTTTT. The variable domain in full, completed from reference TRBV14 and TRBJ1-4, reads EAGVTQFPSHSVIEKGQTVTLRCDPISGHDNLYWYRRVMGKEIKFLLHFVKESKQDESGMPNNRFLAERTGGTYSTLKVQPAELEDSGVYFCASSPRWGGEKLFFGSGTQLSVL.

The chain links TRBV10-2 to TRBJ1-4; D gene uncertain. V lost 0 bases and J 8 bases, leaving 10 bases between the germline ends. Germline loops: CDR1 WSHSY, CDR2 SAAADI. This CDR3 is built from 14 residues. For the CDR3, the DNA is TGCGCCAGCAGTGAGTCAGGAGGATACGAAAAACTGTTTTTT. Amino acid sequence: CASSESGGYEKLFF.

The rearrangement uses TRBV19 and TRBJ1-2, with D hard to call. There are 13 residues in the CDR3. The V gene's germline CDR1 is LNHDA and CDR2 SQIVND (reference sequence). The V and J ends lost 3 bases and 3 bases respectively, with 8 bases between them. The CDR3 sequence is CASSMSGDYGYTF. CDR3 coding DNA: TGTGCCAGTAGTATGAGTGGTGACTATGGCTACACCTTC.

The chain has TRBV28 and TRBJ1-2; 8 bases are a match to TRBD1. The V and J ends lost 1 base and 3 bases, in that order; junction bases with no gene match: 4. Germline V gene lookup returns CDR1 MDHEN and CDR2 SYDVKM. The CDR3 is made up of 15 amino acids. CDR3 region: CASSLSSGGYYGYTF. DNA for the CDR3: TGTGCCAGCAGTTTATCTTCAGGGGGCTACTATGGCTACACCTTC.

The chain has TRBV19 and TRBJ1-1, with a weak D call TRBD1 (5 bases). V was trimmed by 8 bases and J by 7 bases, leaving 14 bases between them. CDR1 and CDR2 from the germline V gene are LNHDA and SQIVND (reference sequence). This CDR3 comprises 12 residues. CDR3 sequence: CASGRWGNEAFF. CDR3 in DNA: TGTGCCAGTGGCCGCTGGGGCAATGAAGCTTTCTTT.

This rearrangement joins TRBV3-1 (or the pseudogene TRBV3-2) to TRBJ2-2; D call uncertain. This CDR3 spans 17 amino acids. Germline loops: CDR1 LGHDT, CDR2 YNNKEL (reference sequence). The V end lost 2 bases, the J end lost 0 bases, and 13 bases lay between the germline ends. The CDR3 is CASSQPEHTSNTGELFF. In DNA, the CDR3 is TGTGCCAGCAGCCAACCTGAACACACCTCGAACACCGGGGAGCTGTTTTTT.

The chain uses TRBV4-1 and TRBJ2-6; D call uncertain. Germline loops: CDR1 MGHRA, CDR2 YSYEKL. V was trimmed by 1 base and J by 4 bases, leaving 5 bases between them. This CDR3 comprises 14 residues. CDR3 nucleotides: TGCGCCAGCAGCCAAGGGCACGGGGCCAACGTCCTGACTTTC. Translating it yields CASSQGHGANVLTF.

The V call is TRBV27, the J call TRBJ2-7; 7 bases are a match to TRBD1. This CDR3 is built from 17 residues. CDR1 and CDR2 (germline): MNHEY, SMNVEV (reference sequence). With 1 base clipped from V and 3 bases from J, the junction kept 12 bases outside the gene matches. In nucleotides, the CDR3 is TGTGCCAGCAGTTTATTTTCCGGTTCGGCAGGGGGCTACGAGCAGTACTTC. Translated, it gives CASSLFSGSAGGYEQYF.

The chain employs TRBV28 and TRBJ1-1; possible D gene TRBD1, 5 bases. Germline CDR1 MDHEN, CDR2 SYDVKM. V was trimmed by 6 bases and J by 0 bases, leaving 14 bases between them. The CDR3 runs to 15 residues. The CDR3 loop is CASSLPGLMNTEAFF. CDR3 nucleotides: TGTGCCAGCAGCCTCCCAGGGCTCATGAACACTGAAGCTTTCTTT.

The V call is TRBV5-1, the J call TRBJ2-3; 15 bases line up with TRBD2. V lost 2 bases, J lost 4 bases, and 5 bases stayed unmatched. The germline V gene encodes CDR1 SGHRS and CDR2 YFSETQ. This CDR3 region has 17 residues. CDR3 nucleotide sequence: TGCGCCAGCAGCTTTGGACTAGCGGGGGGGAAGTCAGATACGCAGTATTTT. Translating gives CASSFGLAGGKSDTQYF.

This chain joins TRBV29-1 and TRBJ2-2; D is undetermined. CDR3 size: 16 residues. CDR1 is SQVTM, CDR2 ANQGSEA, per germline. The V end was cut by 5 bases, the J end by 2 bases, with 18 bases between. The CDR3 coding sequence is TGCAGCGTTCAGAAACATAGTACAGTCAACACCGGGGAGCTGTTTTTT. Translating gives CSVQKHSTVNTGELFF.

The CDR3 DNA follows: TGTGCCAGCAGCATCCGGGCCGCGGGAAATTCACCCCTCCACTTT. Protein: CASSIRAAGNSPLHF. V is TRBV11-1 and J is TRBJ1-6, with D hard to call. This CDR3 is 15 amino acids long. The germline gives CDR1 SGHAT, CDR2 FQDESV (reference sequence). Trimming stripped 5 bases from V and 7 bases from J, with 15 bases between.

The sample holds one count of this clone. This chain connects TRBV18 to TRBJ1-4; D might be TRBD1 (6 bases). Per the germline V gene, CDR1 is KGHSH and CDR2 is LQKENI. Trimming pared 2 bases from V and 4 bases from J, leaving 8 bases between. The CDR3 runs 14 residues. CDR3 in amino acids: CASSPGQLNEKLFF. The CDR3, as DNA: TGTGCCAGCTCACCAGGACAGCTTAATGAAAAACTGTTTTTT.

The chain employs TRBV30 and TRBJ1-2; no reliable D call. V was clipped by 2 bases and J by 8 bases, with 15 bases between them. The CDR3 runs to 13 residues. Looked up from germline, CDR1 is GTSNPN and CDR2 is SVGIG (reference sequence). The CDR3 DNA reads TGTGCCTGGAGTTGGGCAGGACTTAGGGGCTACACCTTC. Translated, it gives CAWSWAGLRGYTF.

The chain combines TRBV5-1 with TRBJ1-6; 10 nucleotides agree with TRBD1. V shed 4 bases and J 6 bases; nucleotides not matched to a gene: 7. The CDR3 spans 16 residues. Germline lookup yields CDR1 SGHRS and CDR2 YFSETQ. Here the CDR3 reads CASSVDGTGANSPLHF. CDR3 sequence (DNA): TGCGCCAGCAGCGTGGATGGGACAGGGGCTAATTCACCCCTCCACTTT.

V usage is TRBV7-2 and J usage is TRBJ1-1; D gene ambiguous. Trimming left V 8 bases short and J 0 bases short, with 7 bases between. This CDR3 has 12 residues. Germline V CDR1 and CDR2: SGHTA, FQGNSA. The CDR3: CASGRLNTEAFF. The CDR3 bases are TGTGCCAGCGGGAGATTGAACACTGAAGCTTTCTTT.

This clone was seen once. This chain connects TRBV6-2 or TRBV6-3 to TRBJ1-4; D is possibly TRBD1 (5 bases). The CDR3 length is 15 residues. The germline CDR1 and CDR2 sequences are MNHEY and SVGEGT. Trimming cost V 6 bases and J 7 bases, with 18 bases left between them. For the CDR3, the DNA is TGTGCCAGCAGCCCCCCGGCAGGGTTGGGTGAAAAACTGTTTTTT. Translated: CASSPPAGLGEKLFF.

The V and J genes are TRBV7-9 and TRBJ1-1; no clear D. CDR3 size: 14 residues. The V and J ends lost 4 bases and 6 bases respectively, with 15 bases between them. The germline V gene encodes CDR1 SEHNR and CDR2 FQNEAQ (reference sequence). This CDR3 is CASSYRGEASEAFF. CDR3 nucleotides: TGTGCCAGCAGCTACCGCGGGGAAGCCTCTGAAGCTTTCTTT. The whole variable domain, remainder taken from reference TRBV7-9 and TRBJ1-1, is DTGVSQNPRHKITKRGQNVTFRCDPISEHNRLYWYRQTLGQGPEFLTYFQNEAQLEKSRLLSDRFSAERPKGSFSTLEIQRTEQGDSAMYLCASSYRGEASEAFFGQGTRLTVV.

The rearrangement joins TRBV5-1 to TRBJ2-7, with TRBD2 identical over 11 bases. V lost 3 bases, J lost 0 bases, and 8 bases stayed unmatched. CDR3 length: 17 residues. In germline, CDR1 is SGHRS, CDR2 YFSETQ. The CDR3 coding sequence is TGCGCCAGCAGCTCGACACTAGCGGGGGCCAGCTCCTACGAGCAGTACTTC. It encodes CASSSTLAGASSYEQYF.

V and J are TRBV6-5 and TRBJ2-1; 7 bases are a match to TRBD1. Trimming cost V 7 bases and J 3 bases; bases outside gene matches: 6. The CDR3 spans 14 residues. Per germline, CDR1 MNHEY and CDR2 SVGAGI. This chain's CDR3 is CASKRTGDYNEQFF. The DNA of the CDR3 is TGTGCCAGCAAAAGGACAGGAGACTACAATGAGCAGTTCTTC.

The chain is built from TRBV13 and TRBJ1-2; no reliable D call. Trimming took 2 bases from V and 2 from J, leaving 6 bases between them. The CDR3 is made up of 13 amino acids. Looked up from germline, CDR1 is PRHDT and CDR2 is FYEKMQ (reference sequence). Here the CDR3 DNA reads TGTGCCAGCAGCTTACAGAAAAACTATGGCTACACCTTC. It specifies CASSLQKNYGYTF.

The chain is built from TRBV28 and TRBJ2-3, with a tentative D call TRBD2 (6 bases). Per germline, CDR1 MDHEN and CDR2 SYDVKM. The CDR3 is 14 residues long. The germline V and J ends were trimmed by 4 bases and 0 bases, with 8 bases remaining between them. CDR3 residues: CASSSGTSTDTQYF. The CDR3 DNA sequence: TGTGCCAGCAGTTCGGGGACTAGCACAGATACGCAGTATTTT.

CDR3 nucleotide sequence: TGTGCCAGCAGCTTATTCATAGAGGTTGAGCAGTTCTTC. This codes for CASSLFIEVEQFF. The V call is TRBV11-2, the J call TRBJ2-1; D call uncertain. In germline, CDR1 is SGHAT, CDR2 FQNNGV. Between the trimmed V and J ends, which lost 2 bases and 9 bases, there was a span of 11 bases. CDR3 length equals 13 residues.

The V gene is TRBV4-2, the J gene TRBJ1-2; perhaps TRBD1 as D (6 bases). CDR3 length: 14 residues. V shed 0 bases and J shed 4 bases, with 9 bases lying between them. Germline loops: CDR1 LGHNA, CDR2 YNFKEQ. This CDR3 reads CASSQDRGTYGYTF. Here the CDR3 DNA reads TGTGCCAGCAGCCAAGACAGGGGCACCTATGGCTACACCTTC.

The chain combines TRBV29-1 with TRBJ2-2; a weak D match, TRBD2 (6 bases). The length of the CDR3 is 16 residues. Germline V gene sequence: CDR1 SQVTM, CDR2 ANQGSEA. V was pared by 6 bases and J by 2 bases, with 19 bases between. This chain's CDR3 is CSVTKAGTPNTGELFF. The DNA for the CDR3 is TGCAGCGTGACGAAAGCCGGGACTCCCAACACCGGGGAGCTGTTTTTT.